These 13 T cell receptor beta chains were all obtained from the same sample, sequenced in a study of CD8 T cells in Susac syndrome. RNA totalling about 0.45 to 1 ug underwent reverse transcription with random hexamers. TCRdb re-derived calls from the immunoSEQ multiplex PCR reads in MiXCR, one entry per CDR3 protein. The data contain some 100,000 distinct CDR3 sequences, 90% to 95% of them singletons. What was sequenced was CD4+ T cells from PBMCs. The receptors stem from a human donor with multiple sclerosis.

The chain recombines TRBV7-2 with TRBJ1-1; maybe TRBD1 (5 bases). The CDR3 totals 13 residues. Trimming stripped 0 bases from V and 11 bases from J, with 13 bases between. From germline, CDR1 is SGHTA and CDR2 FQGNSA. In DNA, the CDR3 is TGTGCCAGCAGCTTAGCCGAGGCAGGGAAGGCTTTCTTT. Translation gives CASSLAEAGKAFF.

This chain connects TRBV20-1 to TRBJ1-6, with D possibly matching TRBD1 (5 bases). Trimming stripped 6 bases from V and 10 bases from J, with 13 bases between. Germline-derived CDR1 and CDR2 are DFQATT and SNEGSKA (reference sequence). This CDR3 has 12 residues. DNA of the CDR3: TGCAGTGCCGGGGACGGAGCATCACCCCTCCACTTT. Translated, it gives CSAGDGASPLHF.

The CDR3 protein is CASSYSSSSGTYEQYF. The DNA for the CDR3 is TGTGCCAGCAGTTACTCTAGCAGTAGCGGAACCTACGAGCAGTACTTC. The rearrangement uses TRBV6-5 and TRBJ2-7, with D possibly being TRBD2 (6 bases). The germline CDR1 and CDR2 sequences are MNHEY and SVGAGI. V dropped 0 bases and J dropped 2 bases, with 14 bases sitting between them. The CDR3 runs to 16 residues.

V and J are TRBV30 and TRBJ1-1; D is undetermined. Germline values: CDR1 GTSNPN, CDR2 SVGIG (reference sequence). This CDR3 has 14 amino acids. Trimming removed 0 bases at V and 4 bases at J, with 12 bases between. This chain's CDR3 is CAWSVGFSSTEAFF. In DNA form, the CDR3 reads TGTGCCTGGAGTGTGGGGTTTTCAAGCACTGAAGCTTTCTTT.

This chain joins TRBV5-1 and TRBJ2-7; 10 bases fit TRBD1. There are 16 residues in the CDR3. The V gene end was trimmed by 2 bases and the J gene end by 2 bases; junction bases not matched to a gene: 7. CDR1 is SGHRS and CDR2 is YFSETQ in the germline V gene. Here the CDR3 DNA reads TGCGCCAGCAGCTTCGGGCTAGGACAGGGGGCCTACGAGCAGTACTTC. It translates to CASSFGLGQGAYEQYF.

This chain connects TRBV5-4 to TRBJ1-2; 9 bases agree with TRBD1. The V and J ends lost 2 bases and 4 bases, in that order; junction bases with no gene match: 3. The CDR3 has 14 amino acids. Germline CDR1 and CDR2: SGHNT and YYREEE (reference sequence). DNA for the CDR3: TGTGCCAGCAGCTTTACGACAGGGGGCTATGGCTACACCTTC. Translating it yields CASSFTTGGYGYTF.

The chain uses TRBV6-6 and TRBJ1-5; weak D call: TRBD1 (6 bases). The CDR3 sequence is 16 residues long. Germline values: CDR1 MNHNY, CDR2 SVGAGI (reference sequence). V lost 6 bases and J 0 bases, leaving 15 bases between the germline ends. The CDR3, as DNA: TGTGCCAGCAGCTACAGGGCGCCCTATAGCAATCAGCCCCAGCATTTT. Amino acids: CASSYRAPYSNQPQHF.

The gene calls are TRBV7-3 and TRBJ1-2; weak D call: TRBD1 (5 bases). The CDR3 is made up of 15 amino acids. Between the trimmed V and J ends, which lost 0 bases and 4 bases, there was a span of 12 bases. Germline CDR1 SGHTA, CDR2 FQGTGA. The CDR3 spells CASSLTGAVGYGYTF. The DNA for the CDR3 is TGTGCCAGCAGCTTAACCGGGGCGGTGGGCTATGGCTACACCTTC.

The CDR3 coding sequence is TGTGCCAGCAGTCCACTAAGATCTTCGCCGAATAGCAATCAGCCCCAGCATTTT. This translates into CASSPLRSSPNSNQPQHF. This chain uses TRBV6-2 or TRBV6-3 with TRBJ1-5; D is uncertain. Germline V gene sequence: CDR1 MNHEY, CDR2 SVGEGT. The CDR3 runs 18 residues. V dropped 5 bases and J dropped 0 bases, with 20 bases sitting between them.

The chain combines TRBV15 with TRBJ2-2; TRBD2 is a possible D gene (6 bases). The CDR3 has 20 amino acids. V lost 0 bases to trimming and J lost 2 bases, with 22 bases between them. Germline values: CDR1 LNHNV, CDR2 YYDKDF (reference sequence). This CDR3 reads CATSRDLVAEGLSNTGELFF. The CDR3 DNA reads as TGTGCCACCAGCAGAGATCTGGTGGCGGAGGGTCTCTCAAACACCGGGGAGCTGTTTTTT.

The CDR3 DNA sequence: TGTGCCAGCAGCTTAGTTAGCCGGGCGTTTTACAGCACAGATACGCAGTATTTT. Translating it yields CASSLVSRAFYSTDTQYF. This chain joins TRBV7-9 and TRBJ2-3; the D is unclear. This CDR3 contains 18 residues. Germline CDR1 SEHNR, CDR2 FQNEAQ (reference sequence). The V end lost 1 base, the J end lost 0 bases, and 17 bases lay between the germline ends.

V usage is TRBV7-9 and J usage is TRBJ2-3; TRBD2 might be the D (6 bases). Germline CDR1 is SEHNR and CDR2 is FQNEAQ (reference sequence). The CDR3 spans 13 residues. V was clipped by 3 bases and J by 3 bases, with 7 bases between them. CDR3 residues: CASSFRGTDTQYF. The CDR3 DNA sequence: TGTGCCAGCAGCTTCCGGGGGACAGATACGCAGTATTTT.

The chain links TRBV14 to TRBJ2-7; D is uncertain. The CDR3 is 11 amino acids. The germline V gene encodes CDR1 SGHDN and CDR2 FVKESK. V dropped 3 bases and J dropped 5 bases, with 5 bases sitting between them. This CDR3 is CASSHTNEQYF. CDR3 in DNA: TGTGCCAGCAGCCATACAAACGAGCAGTACTTC.